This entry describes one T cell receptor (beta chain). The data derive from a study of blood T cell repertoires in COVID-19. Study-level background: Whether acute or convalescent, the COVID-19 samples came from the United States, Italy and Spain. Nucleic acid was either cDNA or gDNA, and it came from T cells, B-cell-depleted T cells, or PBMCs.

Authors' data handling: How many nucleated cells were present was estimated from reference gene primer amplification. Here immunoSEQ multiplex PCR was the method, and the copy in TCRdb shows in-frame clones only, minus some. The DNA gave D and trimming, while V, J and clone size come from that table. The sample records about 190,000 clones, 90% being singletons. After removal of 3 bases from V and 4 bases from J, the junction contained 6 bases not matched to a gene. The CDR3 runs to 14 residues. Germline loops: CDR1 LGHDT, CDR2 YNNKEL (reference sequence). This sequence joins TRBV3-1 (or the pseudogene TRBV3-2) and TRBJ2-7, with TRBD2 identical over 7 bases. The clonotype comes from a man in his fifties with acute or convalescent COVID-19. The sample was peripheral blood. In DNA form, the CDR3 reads TGTGCCAGCAGCCACAGCGGGACCCCATACGAGCAGTACTTC. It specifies CASSHSGTPYEQYF.